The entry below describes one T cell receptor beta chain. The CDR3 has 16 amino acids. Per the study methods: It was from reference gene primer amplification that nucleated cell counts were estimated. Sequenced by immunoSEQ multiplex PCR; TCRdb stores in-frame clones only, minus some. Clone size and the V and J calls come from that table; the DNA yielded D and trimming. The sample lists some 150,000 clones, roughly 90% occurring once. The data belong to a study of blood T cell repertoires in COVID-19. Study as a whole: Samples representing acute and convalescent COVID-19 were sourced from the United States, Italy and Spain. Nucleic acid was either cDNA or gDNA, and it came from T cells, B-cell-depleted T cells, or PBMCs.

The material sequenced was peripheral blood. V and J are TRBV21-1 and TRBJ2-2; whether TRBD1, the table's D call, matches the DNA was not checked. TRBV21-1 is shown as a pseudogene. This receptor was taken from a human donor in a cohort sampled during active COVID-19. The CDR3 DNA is TGTGCCAGCAGCTTTGGAAAGGGGCCTATCACCGGGGAGCTGTTTTTT. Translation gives CASSFGKGPITGELFF.